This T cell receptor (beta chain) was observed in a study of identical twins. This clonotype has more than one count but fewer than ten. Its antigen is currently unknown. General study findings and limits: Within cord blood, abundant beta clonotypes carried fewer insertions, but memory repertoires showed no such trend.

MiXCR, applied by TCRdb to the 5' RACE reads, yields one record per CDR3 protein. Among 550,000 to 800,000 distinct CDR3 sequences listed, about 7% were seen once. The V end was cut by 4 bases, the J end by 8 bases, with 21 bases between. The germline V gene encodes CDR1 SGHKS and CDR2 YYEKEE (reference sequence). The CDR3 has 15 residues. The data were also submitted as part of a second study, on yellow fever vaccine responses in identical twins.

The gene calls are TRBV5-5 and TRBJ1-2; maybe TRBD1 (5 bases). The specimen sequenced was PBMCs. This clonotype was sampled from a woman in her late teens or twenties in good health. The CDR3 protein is CASSPTGRDFEGYTF. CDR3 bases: TGTGCCAGCAGCCCGACGGGACGGGACTTCGAGGGCTACACCTTC.